The rows below give T cell receptor beta chains drawn from one sample of a study of cytomegalovirus exposure and HLA in healthy donors. Repertoires were generated with immunoSEQ multiplex PCR, while TCRdb's copy carries only in-frame clones and drops some. The sample gives more than 95,000 clones, around three quarters of which show up once; 13% is in the top ten. Sample: PBMCs. These TCRs come from a woman aged 40-49 years in good health and CMV-seropositive. Both conserved end residues are part of each CDR3. A D gene is named only where the DNA matches it firmly. For some rows the clone size is stated as once, few or many, or as a class when expanded; others skip it.

-,-,TRBV19,TRBJ1-5,CASSMDTGSNQPQHF,TGTGCCAGTAGTATGGACACAGGGTCCAATCAGCCCCAGCATTTT
-,TRBD2,TRBV28,TRBJ2-1,CASTLSWGLAGRVEQFF,TGTGCCAGCACTTTATCCTGGGGACTAGCGGGAAGGGTTGAGCAGTTCTTC
-,-,TRBV4-1,TRBJ1-4,CASSQVQGVEKLFF,TGCGCCAGCAGCCAAGTACAGGGTGTTGAAAAACTGTTTTTT
-,-,TRBV18,TRBJ2-7,CASSPPNGGYEQYF,TGTGCCAGCTCACCACCGAACGGCGGGTACGAGCAGTACTTC
-,TRBD2,TRBV28,TRBJ2-1,CASSSHLAGERNEQFF,TGTGCCAGCAGTTCTCACCTAGCGGGAGAGCGGAATGAGCAGTTCTTC
-,TRBD1,TRBV29-1,TRBJ2-7,CSVQGGNYEQYF,TGCAGCGTTCAAGGGGGCAACTACGAGCAGTACTTC
-,-,TRBV5-1,TRBJ1-5,CASSLGANQPQHF,TGCGCCAGCAGCTTAGGGGCCAATCAGCCCCAGCATTTT
-,TRBD1,TRBV6-5,TRBJ1-1,CASSIRGRDTEAFF,TGTGCCAGCAGTATCAGGGGGCGGGACACTGAAGCTTTCTTT
-,-,TRBV6-5,TRBJ2-7,CASSSQGLGEQYF,TGTGCCAGCAGTTCACAGGGTCTGGGAGAGCAGTACTTC
once,TRBD1,TRBV5-8,TRBJ1-4,CASSPWTGGNEKLFF,TGTGCCAGCAGCCCCTGGACAGGGGGAAATGAAAAACTGTTTTTT
-,TRBD1,TRBV27,TRBJ2-7,CASSLSSRDRGRGEQYF,TGTGCCAGCAGTTTATCGTCTCGGGACAGGGGGCGCGGAGAGCAGTACTTC
-,-,TRBV4-1,TRBJ2-7,CASSQVRIEQYF,TGCGCCAGCAGCCAGGTTAGAATAGAGCAGTACTTC
-,-,TRBV6-1,TRBJ2-7,CASSKGAESWYEQYF,TGTGCCAGCAGCAAAGGGGCAGAGTCGTGGTACGAGCAGTACTTC
-,TRBD2,TRBV11-2,TRBJ2-7,CASSLLAGSSYEQYF,TGTGCCAGCAGCCTTCTAGCGGGTAGCTCCTACGAGCAGTACTTC
-,TRBD1,TRBV28,TRBJ2-7,CASSRDRATYEQYF,TGTGCCAGCAGTCGGGACAGGGCTACTTACGAGCAGTACTTC
few,-,TRBV2,TRBJ2-6,CASRSGSGANVLTF,TGTGCCAGCAGGTCGGGCTCTGGGGCCAACGTCCTGACTTTC
-,-,TRBV9,TRBJ2-1,CASSPGLFYNEQFF,TGTGCCAGCAGCCCCGGACTGTTTTACAATGAGCAGTTCTTC
-,TRBD1,TRBV5-5,TRBJ2-7,CASSTVQGGEQYF,TGTGCCAGCAGCACCGTACAGGGGGGCGAGCAGTACTTC
few,-,TRBV28,TRBJ1-5,CASCNSNQPQHF,TGTGCCAGCTGTAATAGCAATCAGCCCCAGCATTTT
-,-,TRBV28,TRBJ1-1,CAIIPTPGANTEAFF,TGTGCCATCATCCCAACTCCGGGAGCTAACACTGAAGCTTTCTTT
few,TRBD2,TRBV11-2,TRBJ2-1,CASSRGGIGDEQFF,TGTGCCAGCAGCCGGGGAGGGATTGGGGATGAGCAGTTCTTC
few,-,TRBV6-4,TRBJ1-5,CASSDRIAVLNQPQHF,TGTGCCAGCAGTGACCGCATCGCGGTGCTCAATCAGCCCCAGCATTTT
once,-,TRBV2,TRBJ1-4,CASSPGPSGNEKLFF,TGTGCCAGCAGTCCGGGCCCCTCGGGAAATGAAAAACTGTTTTTT
many,-,TRBV11-2,TRBJ2-7,CASSGAGLYEQYF,TGTGCCAGCAGCGGCGCGGGCCTCTACGAGCAGTACTTC
-,-,TRBV2,TRBJ2-7,CASRENSYEQYF,TGTGCCAGCCGGGAGAACTCCTACGAGCAGTACTTC
-,TRBD2,TRBV7-3,TRBJ2-1,CASSLTGGGYNEQFF,TGTGCCAGCAGCCTCACTGGCGGGGGGTACAATGAGCAGTTCTTC
-,-,TRBV7-9,TRBJ2-5,CASSLLRGLETQYF,TGTGCCAGCAGCTTATTAAGGGGCCTAGAGACCCAGTACTTC
-,-,TRBV18,TRBJ1-1,CASSPDRGGTEAFF,TGTGCCAGCTCACCAGATCGGGGGGGAACTGAAGCTTTCTTT
-,TRBD1,TRBV7-9,TRBJ2-7,CASSSPGQGAYEQYF,TGTGCCAGCAGCTCGCCGGGACAGGGGGCTTACGAGCAGTACTTC
-,TRBD1,TRBV5-1,TRBJ1-2,CASSPGTGKSYGYTF,TGCGCCAGCAGCCCCGGGACAGGGAAGAGCTATGGCTACACCTTC
-,-,TRBV11-1,TRBJ2-1,CASSQVGGANEQFF,TGTGCCAGCAGCCAAGTCGGGGGAGCAAATGAGCAGTTCTTC
-,-,TRBV6-5,TRBJ2-1,CASSLDSLPYNEQFF,TGTGCCAGCAGTCTAGACTCCCTCCCCTACAATGAGCAGTTCTTC
once,-,TRBV4-1,TRBJ2-2,CASSQGAGLPTGELFF,TGCGCCAGCAGCCAAGGGGCAGGACTACCCACCGGGGAGCTGTTTTTT
once,TRBD1,TRBV30,TRBJ2-5,CAWRDRGLETQYF,TGTGCCTGGAGAGACAGGGGGTTAGAGACCCAGTACTTC
-,-,TRBV6-1,TRBJ2-3,CATSPKQGTDTQYF,TGTGCCACCTCCCCAAAGCAGGGGACAGATACGCAGTATTTT
once,TRBD1,TRBV19,TRBJ1-2,CASSTRQGFNYGYTF,TGTGCCAGTAGTACGAGACAGGGTTTTAACTATGGCTACACCTTC
-,-,TRBV5-1,TRBJ2-3,CASSLPRELGDTQYF,TGCGCCAGCAGCTTGCCGCGGGAACTCGGGGATACGCAGTATTTT
-,TRBD1,TRBV4-1,TRBJ2-7,CASSQVLTGGSYEQYF,TGCGCCAGCAGCCAAGTTTTGACAGGGGGATCCTACGAGCAGTACTTC
-,-,TRBV9,TRBJ2-7,CASSPRGTYEQYF,TGTGCCAGCAGCCCTCGTGGCACCTACGAGCAGTACTTC
-,TRBD1,TRBV11-3,TRBJ2-7,CASSYGQGREQYF,TGTGCCAGCAGCTACGGACAGGGGAGAGAGCAGTACTTC
-,TRBD2,TRBV30,TRBJ2-7,CAWSGGTSGYEQYF,TGTGCCTGGAGTGGAGGGACTAGCGGATACGAGCAGTACTTC